Reported below is one TCR beta chain. This receptor's antigen is unknown. Base-call qualities are not available, and no considerably larger clone is one nucleotide away. Including the terminal cysteine and phenylalanine, the CDR3 comprises 14 residues. Only CDR3 DNA remains: 42 bases, in frame from the first base. Trimming costs V 0 bases and J 5 bases, and their ends lie 11 bases apart. CDR1 and CDR2, per the germline V gene, are SGHAT and FQNNGV. These data belong to a study of shared clonotypes between healthy human individuals (dated by TCRdb to about 2020). In terms of the full investigation: The cohort comprised a couple of women and a few men aged 18 to 49 years. To increase sequencing depth and limit assay-specific biases, TCR repertoire library preparation and sequencing were carried out by different laboratories using diverse techniques. Per donor, leukapheresis produced somewhere between about 0.85 and 10 billion PBMCs. For each donor, CD4 naive and CD4 memory were each given three plates, CD8 naive was given two plates, and CD8 memory was given one plate. To estimate repertoire size and how much clonotype sharing occurs between individuals, the study deeply sequenced the blood TCR repertoires of roughly 5 healthy adults.

Donors were healthy HIV-negative adults with no recently reported acute infections or vaccinations. All donors were Caucasian adults living in Nashville, Tennessee, USA. Magnetic negative selection was used to enrich CD4+ T cells, after which naive cells were positively selected on CD45RA and the negative fraction became the memory subset. Blood was obtained by leukapheresis, after which PBMCs were separated by Ficoll-Histopaque density gradient centrifugation and cryopreserved in liquid nitrogen vapor phase. Purity and quantity of every magnetically sorted T cell population were checked by analytical flow cytometry. From each sorted fraction, genomic DNA was isolated and quantified by UV absorbance on a Nanodrop 2000c. TCR CDR3 regions were amplified from genomic DNA by multiplex PCR using the deep immunoSEQ assay. Extracted genomic DNA from each cell subset was distributed evenly across all wells of several immunoSEQ 96-well plates, and each plate was treated as a replicate. Each replicate PCR for sorted subsets received approximately 220 ng genomic DNA, equal to about 30,000 T cell genomes. The purified libraries were quantified using a Qubit 3.0 fluorometer, sized with a Bioanalyzer 2100, and then quantified again using the KAPA Library Quantification kit. Every immunoSEQ 96-well plate was sequenced on a separate single-read 150-cycle Illumina NextSeq 550 flow cell. For the original study's pipeline: The immunoSEQ output contained only junctional sequences without quality scores, so filtering could not match that applied to full-length reads. Sequences were annotated with PyIR, a Python wrapper for IgBLAST v1.9, using IMGT germline references to assign V/J genes and CDR3. Any read was removed if the V/J assignment was weak (E-value above 1e-6), the CDR3 was missing, or the read contained stop codons, out-of-frame junctions, or ambiguous translated residues. V3J clonotypes were defined by identical inferred V gene, J gene, and CDR3 amino acid sequence. Percentage overlap between repertoires was computed as shared unique clonotypes divided by the size of the smaller repertoire. Repertoire richness was assessed with RTK rarefaction, the Chao1 estimator, and Recon v2.1 estimates of unobserved clonotypes. Generation probabilities for all TCRbeta clonotypes obtained by the gDNA method from four donors were computed using OLGA. In TCRdb, the immuneACCESS table is reduced to in-frame sequences with V and J assigned. These tables do not hold every clone; where another copy was compared, an unresolved V gene accounts for under half, and the others remain unexplained. From that table come the V and J calls and clone size; the DNA was used to work out D and trimming. This sample lists 2.3 million or so clones; over 85% were detected once. About 0.39% of the sample comes from the top ten.

The research as a whole found: Because the study included only a small number of donors, the genetic and exposure-history diversity represented was limited. When four donors were compared, the shared fraction of clonotypes was about 5% for naive CD4, about 4% for naive CD8, about 2.5% for memory CD4, and about 0.36% for memory CD8. Rarefaction of sorted-subset datasets indicated incomplete sequencing despite the large sequencing depth. Naive subsets generally had larger estimated clonotype richness than memory subsets did. Pairwise subsampling indicated that sequencing depth was expected to affect the degree of clonotype sharing among donors. Compared with non-shared clonotypes, clonotypes shared by all four sorted-subset donors had higher generation probabilities. Sampling was restricted to blood, and TCR repertoires in tissues likely differ from the TCR repertoires found in blood.

Recombination linked TRBV11-2 to TRBJ2-7, with the D gene call left open. The sequenced sample consisted of naive CD4+ T cells from PBMCs. The sample's cell subset or site, from its label and the paper: CD45RA+ positively selected. The TCR was taken from a man aged 18 to 35 in good health. Some clones in this sample may be carry-over from other donors' samples. The CDR3 here reads CASSLDSGRDEQYF. The DNA sequence is given as TGTGCCAGCAGCTTAGATTCCGGCAGAGACGAGCAGTACTTC.